The 8 T cell receptor beta chains below all came from one sample that was sequenced in a study of tumor and adjacent non-tumor tissue in lung cancer (dated 2018 in TCRdb). The method was multiplex PCR. The sample was run on an Illumina HiSeq 2500. TCRbeta libraries were constructed through three rounds of nested PCR with primers (Table S4) according to protocols modified from ARM-PCR. The raw public data were reprocessed by TCRdb itself: fastp quality trimming at Q25, MiXCR clonotype calling, in-frame beta chains only. CDR3 protein duplicates are merged, each entry listing the most common genes and DNA. Recorded for this sample are 75,000 to 100,000 distinct CDR3 sequences; less than 75% of them occurred a single time. The ten biggest clones cover approximately 20% of the sample. Bulk unsorted tissue served as the source for RNA extraction, and RNA quality was assessed using a NanoDrop ND-1000 and an Agilent 2100.

What was sequenced was lung tumor tissue. These receptor sequences come from a man in his 60s with non-small cell lung cancer.

In this sample, this clonotype turned up a few times. A read error is possible here, since a much larger clone lies one base away. The chain couples TRBV12-3 or TRBV12-4 to TRBJ1-3; D remains unclear. The CDR3 covers 14 residues. The DNA of the CDR3 is TGTGCCAGCAGTCCCCCAGGTTCTGGAAGCACCATATATTTT. Amino acid sequence: CASSPPGSGSTIYF.

In regard to this clonotype: A much larger clone lies one base from this, so it may be a read error. The chain is built from TRBV19 and TRBJ1-2; tentatively, D is TRBD1 (6 bases). V lost 7 bases and J lost 4, with 19 bases in between. Germline V CDR1 and CDR2: LNHDA, SQIVND (reference sequence). The CDR3 contains 15 residues. CDR3 nucleotide sequence: TGTGCCAGTACTTCCGATTCAGGGGTTGGCTATGGCTACACCTTC. It is translated as CASTSDSGVGYGYTF.

A remark on this clonotype: This likely comes from a read error, as the CDR3 has no conserved phenylalanine or tryptophan at its end. V gene TRBV11-3 combines with J gene TRBJ2-6, with D tentatively TRBD1 (6 bases). Per germline, CDR1 SGHNT and CDR2 YENEEA. The CDR3 totals 15 residues. For the CDR3, the DNA is TGTGCCCGCAGCCAACAGGGTTCTGAGGCCAACGTCCTGACTTCC. Amino acid sequence: CARSQQGSEANVLTS.

In regard to this clonotype: The junction departs from the called germline gene at one end, perhaps through a read error. This chain links TRBV10-3 with TRBJ1-5; no reliable D call. The germline V gene encodes CDR1 ENHRY and CDR2 SYGVKD. The CDR3 spans 16 residues. CDR3 in amino acids: CAINESKVTDDLPQHF. The CDR3 bases are TGTGCCATCAATGAGTCGAAGGTAACAGACGATCTGCCCCAGCATTTT.

The rearrangement uses TRBV20-1 and TRBJ2-1, with D perhaps matching TRBD1 or TRBD2 (5 bases each). From germline, CDR1 is DFQATT and CDR2 SNEGSKA (reference sequence). Trimming took off 0 bases at V and 1 base at J, with 10 bases between the two ends. The length of the CDR3 is 15 residues. The CDR3 loop is CSARDNWGSYNEQFF. CDR3 bases: TGCAGTGCTAGAGATAATTGGGGGTCCTACAATGAGCAGTTCTTC.

On this clonotype: One end of the junction fails to match germline, which may point to a read error. The chain joins TRBV11-2 to TRBJ2-3; D is undetermined. This CDR3 is 14 amino acids long. Germline values: CDR1 SGHAT, CDR2 FQNNGV. CDR3 in amino acids: CASSHRTSTATHHF. CDR3 DNA: TGTGCCAGCAGCCACCGCACCTCTACGGCTACGCATCATTTT.

In regard to this clonotype: It is likely a read error, because the conserved phenylalanine at the end of the CDR3 is missing. The genes are TRBV28 and TRBJ1-5; D not resolved. Germline CDR1 reads MDHEN; CDR2 reads SYDVKM. V was trimmed by 2 bases and J by 6 bases, leaving 17 bases between them. The CDR3 has 16 amino acids. This CDR3 is CASSLGQVTVTQPQHL. CDR3 coding DNA: TGTGCCAGCAGTTTAGGTCAGGTGACTGTAACTCAGCCCCAGCATCTT.

This clonotype was found a few times. The CDR3 does not close with the conserved phenylalanine or tryptophan, likely indicating a read error. This chain joins TRBV4-1 and TRBJ2-1; no reliable D call. V was pared by 2 bases and J by 7 bases, with 12 bases between. Germline CDR1 MGHRA, CDR2 YSYEKL. The CDR3 extends over 14 amino acids. The CDR3 coding sequence is TGCGCCAGCAGCCAATCTCACAGTCGAAATGAGCAGTTCTTA. As protein: CASSQSHSRNEQFL.